This T cell receptor beta chain was found in a study of sequential checkpoint blockade in melanoma. TCRdb's copy holds only in-frame clones and misses some; the assay was immunoSEQ multiplex PCR. Of about 21,000 clones listed, around 27% are singletons. Treatment reported: randomized to nivolumab then ipilimumab (arm A) or the reverse (arm B). CDR1 is LNHDA, CDR2 SQIVND, per germline (reference sequence). The ends were cut back, 5 bases at V and 3 bases at J, with 16 bases in the middle. The CDR3 has 15 residues. By share of the sample, this clone is medium-sized. This clonotype was obtained from a human donor with melanoma. The V call is TRBV19, the J call TRBJ1-1; D is undetermined. Sequencing used tumor tissue (inferred from file names), obtained from a patient given nivolumab and ipilimumab in sequence. CDR3 amino acids: CASSSGGQFYTEAFF. CDR3 nucleotide sequence: TGTGCCAGTAGTTCCGGTGGCCAATTTTACACTGAAGCTTTCTTT.